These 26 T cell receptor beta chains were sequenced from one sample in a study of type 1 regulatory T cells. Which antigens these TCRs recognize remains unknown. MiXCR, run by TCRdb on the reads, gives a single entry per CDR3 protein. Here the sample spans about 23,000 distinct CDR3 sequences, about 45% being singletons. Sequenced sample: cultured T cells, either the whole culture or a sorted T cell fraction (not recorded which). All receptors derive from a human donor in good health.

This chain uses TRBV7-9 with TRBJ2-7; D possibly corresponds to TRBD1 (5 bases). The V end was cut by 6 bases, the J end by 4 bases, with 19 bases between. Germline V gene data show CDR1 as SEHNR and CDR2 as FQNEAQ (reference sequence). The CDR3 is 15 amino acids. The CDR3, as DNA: TGTGCCAGCAGTTATAGGGGTAGCCGAACTTACGAGCAGTACTTC. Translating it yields CASSYRGSRTYEQYF.

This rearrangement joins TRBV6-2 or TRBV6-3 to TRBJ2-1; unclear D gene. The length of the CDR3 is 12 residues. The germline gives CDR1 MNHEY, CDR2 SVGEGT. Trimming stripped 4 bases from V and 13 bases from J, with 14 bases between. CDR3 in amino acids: CASSSLSANQFF. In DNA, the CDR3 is TGTGCCAGCAGTTCCCTTTCAGCAAATCAGTTCTTC.

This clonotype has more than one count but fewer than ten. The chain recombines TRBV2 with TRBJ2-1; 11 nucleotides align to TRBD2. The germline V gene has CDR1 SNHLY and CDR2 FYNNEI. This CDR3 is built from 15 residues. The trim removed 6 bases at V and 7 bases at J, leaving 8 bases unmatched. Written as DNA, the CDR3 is TGTGCCAGCAGAGATAGCGGGGGGGCTTTTAATGAGCAGTTCTTC. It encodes CASRDSGGAFNEQFF.

The CDR3, as DNA: TGCAGCGACCCCGGGACATTTCTTTCCTACGAGCAGTACTTC. Translation: CSDPGTFLSYEQYF. The chain recombines TRBV29-1 with TRBJ2-7, with D perhaps matching TRBD1 (6 bases). Germline CDR1 reads SQVTM; CDR2 reads ANQGSEA. The CDR3 runs 14 residues. Trimming removed 7 bases at V and 1 base at J, with 17 bases between.

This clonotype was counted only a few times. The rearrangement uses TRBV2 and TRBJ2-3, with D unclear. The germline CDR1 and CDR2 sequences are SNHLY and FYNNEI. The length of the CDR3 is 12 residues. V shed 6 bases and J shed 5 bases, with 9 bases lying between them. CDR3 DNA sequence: TGTGCCAGCAGCGGGCAAGGAGATACGCAGTATTTT. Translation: CASSGQGDTQYF. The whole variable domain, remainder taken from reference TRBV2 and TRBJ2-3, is EPEVTQTPSHQVTQMGQEVILRCVPISNHLYFYWYRQILGQKVEFLVSFYNNEISEKSEIFDDQFSVERPDGSNFTLKIRSTKLEDSAMYFCASSGQGDTQYFGPGTRLTVL.

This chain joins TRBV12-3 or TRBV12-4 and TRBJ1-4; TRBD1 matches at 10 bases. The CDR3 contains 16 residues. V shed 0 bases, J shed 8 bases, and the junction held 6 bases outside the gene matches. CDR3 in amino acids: CASSLAPGQGHEKLFF. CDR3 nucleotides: TGTGCCAGCAGTTTAGCCCCGGGACAGGGGCACGAAAAACTGTTTTTT.

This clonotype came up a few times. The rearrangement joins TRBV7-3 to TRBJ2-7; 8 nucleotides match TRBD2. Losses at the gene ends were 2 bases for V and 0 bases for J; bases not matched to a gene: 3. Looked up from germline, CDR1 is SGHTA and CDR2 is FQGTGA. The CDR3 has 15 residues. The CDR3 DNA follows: TGTGCCAGCAGCTTAGGAGCGGGGGTCTCCTACGAGCAGTACTTC. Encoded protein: CASSLGAGVSYEQYF. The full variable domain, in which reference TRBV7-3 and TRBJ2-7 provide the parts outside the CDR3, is GAGVSQTPSNKVTEKGKYVELRCDPISGHTALYWYRQSLGQGPEFLIYFQGTGAADDSGLPNDRFFAVRPEGSVSTLKIQRTERGDSAVYLCASSLGAGVSYEQYFGPGTRLTVT.

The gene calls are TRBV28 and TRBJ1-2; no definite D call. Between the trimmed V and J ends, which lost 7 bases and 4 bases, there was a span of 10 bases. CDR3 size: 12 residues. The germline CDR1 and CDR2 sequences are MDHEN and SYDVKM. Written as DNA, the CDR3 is TGTGCCAGCAAGGGCACAATCTATGGCTACACCTTC. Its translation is CASKGTIYGYTF.

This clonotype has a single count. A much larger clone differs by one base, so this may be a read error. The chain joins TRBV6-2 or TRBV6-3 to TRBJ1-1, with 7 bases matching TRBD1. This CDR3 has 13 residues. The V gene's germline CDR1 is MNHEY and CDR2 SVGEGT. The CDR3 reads CVSSYTGAPEAFF. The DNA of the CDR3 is TGTGTCAGCAGTTACACAGGGGCCCCTGAAGCTTTCTTT.

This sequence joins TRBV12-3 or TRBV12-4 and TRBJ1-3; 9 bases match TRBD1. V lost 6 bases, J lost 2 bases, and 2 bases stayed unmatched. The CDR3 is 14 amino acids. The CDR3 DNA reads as TGTGCCAGCAGCCGGACAGGGGCTGGAAACACCATATATTTT. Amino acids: CASSRTGAGNTIYF.

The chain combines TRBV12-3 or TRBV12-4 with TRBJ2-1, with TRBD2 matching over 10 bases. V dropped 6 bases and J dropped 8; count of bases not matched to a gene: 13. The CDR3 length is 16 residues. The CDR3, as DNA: TGTGCCAGCAGCCGACCCGTTACTAGCGGGGATGATGAGCAGTTCTTC. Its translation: CASSRPVTSGDDEQFF.

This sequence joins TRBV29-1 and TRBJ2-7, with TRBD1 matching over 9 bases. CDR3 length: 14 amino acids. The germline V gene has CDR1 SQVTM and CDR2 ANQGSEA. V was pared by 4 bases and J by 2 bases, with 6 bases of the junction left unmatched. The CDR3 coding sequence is TGCAGCGTTGGGGAACAGGGGGCTGCCTACGAGCAGTACTTC. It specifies CSVGEQGAAYEQYF.

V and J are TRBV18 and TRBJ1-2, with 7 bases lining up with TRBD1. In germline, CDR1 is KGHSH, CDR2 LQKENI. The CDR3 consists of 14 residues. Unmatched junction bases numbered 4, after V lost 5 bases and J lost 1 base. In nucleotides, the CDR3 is TGTGCCAGCTCAACGACAGGGAATAACTATGGCTACACCTTC. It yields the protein CASSTTGNNYGYTF.

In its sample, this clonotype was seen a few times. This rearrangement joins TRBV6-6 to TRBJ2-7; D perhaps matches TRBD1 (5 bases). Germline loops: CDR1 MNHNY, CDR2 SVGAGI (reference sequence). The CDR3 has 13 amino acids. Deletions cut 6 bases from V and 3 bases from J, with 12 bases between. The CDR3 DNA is TGTGCCAGCAGATACGACAGCTTCTACGAGCAGTACTTC. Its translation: CASRYDSFYEQYF.

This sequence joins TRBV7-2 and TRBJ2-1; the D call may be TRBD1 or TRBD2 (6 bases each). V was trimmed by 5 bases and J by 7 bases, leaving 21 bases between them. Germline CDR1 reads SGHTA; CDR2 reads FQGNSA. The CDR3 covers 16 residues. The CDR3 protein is CASSPRGAPLSNEQFF. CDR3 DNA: TGTGCCAGCAGCCCGAGGGGGGCCCCCCTCTCGAATGAGCAGTTCTTC.

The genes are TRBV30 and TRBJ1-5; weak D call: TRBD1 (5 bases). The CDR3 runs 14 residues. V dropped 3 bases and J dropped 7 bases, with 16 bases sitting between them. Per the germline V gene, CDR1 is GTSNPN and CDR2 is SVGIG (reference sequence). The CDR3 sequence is CAWSSGDQGQPQHF. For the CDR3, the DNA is TGTGCCTGGAGCTCAGGAGACCAGGGCCAGCCCCAGCATTTT.

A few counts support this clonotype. CDR3 amino acids: CASISTGVAYGYTF. For the CDR3, the DNA is TGTGCCAGCATTAGTACAGGGGTCGCCTATGGCTACACCTTC. The rearrangement uses TRBV2 and TRBJ1-2; 7 bases are a match to TRBD1. V lost 7 bases, J lost 4 bases, and 9 bases stayed unmatched. From germline, CDR1 is SNHLY and CDR2 FYNNEI. CDR3 size: 14 residues.

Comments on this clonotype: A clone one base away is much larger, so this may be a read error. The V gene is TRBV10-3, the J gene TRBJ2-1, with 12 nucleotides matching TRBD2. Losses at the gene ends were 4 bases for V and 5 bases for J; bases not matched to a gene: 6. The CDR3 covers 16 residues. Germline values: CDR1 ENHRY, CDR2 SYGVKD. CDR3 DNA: TGTGCCATCAGTGGGGGCCTAGCGGGGGGGAACAATGAGCAGTTCTTC. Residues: CAISGGLAGGNNEQFF.

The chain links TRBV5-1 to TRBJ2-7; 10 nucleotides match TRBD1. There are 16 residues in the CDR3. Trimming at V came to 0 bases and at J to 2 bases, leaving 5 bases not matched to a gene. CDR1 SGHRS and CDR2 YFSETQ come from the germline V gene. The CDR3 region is CASSLGPGTGAYEQYF. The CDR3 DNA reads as TGCGCCAGCAGCTTGGGACCCGGGACAGGGGCCTACGAGCAGTACTTC. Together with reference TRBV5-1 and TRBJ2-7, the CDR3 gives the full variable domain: KAGVTQTPRYLIKTRGQQVTLSCSPISGHRSVSWYQQTPGQGLQFLFEYFSETQRNKGNFPGRFSGRQFSNSRSEMNVSTLELGDSALYLCASSLGPGTGAYEQYFGPGTRLTVT.

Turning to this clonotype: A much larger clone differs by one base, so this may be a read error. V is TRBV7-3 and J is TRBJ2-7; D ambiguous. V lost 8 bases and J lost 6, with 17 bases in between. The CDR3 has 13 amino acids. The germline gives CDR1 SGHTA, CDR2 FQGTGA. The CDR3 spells CASGYAVNGEQYF. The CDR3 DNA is TGTGCCAGCGGCTATGCGGTTAACGGCGAGCAGTACTTC.

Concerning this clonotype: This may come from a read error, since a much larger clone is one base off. The DNA for the CDR3 is TGCAGTGCTAGACCCGGGGGGAAGGCTTTCTTT. Translated: CSARPGGKAFF. The V and J genes are TRBV20-1 and TRBJ1-1, with D tentatively TRBD1 (5 bases). The CDR3 contains 11 residues. Germline-derived CDR1 and CDR2 are DFQATT and SNEGSKA (reference sequence). V was trimmed by 2 bases and J by 11 bases, leaving 12 bases between them.

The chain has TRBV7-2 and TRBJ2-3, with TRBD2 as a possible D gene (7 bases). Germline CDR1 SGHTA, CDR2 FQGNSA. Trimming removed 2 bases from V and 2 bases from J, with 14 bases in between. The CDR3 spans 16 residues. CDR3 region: CASSLRGDTFTDTQYF. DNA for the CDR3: TGTGCCAGCAGCTTACGGGGGGACACATTCACAGATACGCAGTATTTT.

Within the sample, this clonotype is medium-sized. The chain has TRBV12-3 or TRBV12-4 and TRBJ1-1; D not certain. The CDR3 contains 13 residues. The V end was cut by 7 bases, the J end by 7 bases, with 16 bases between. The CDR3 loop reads CASTFGQDGEAFF. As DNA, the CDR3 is TGTGCCAGCACCTTCGGGCAGGATGGTGAAGCTTTCTTT.

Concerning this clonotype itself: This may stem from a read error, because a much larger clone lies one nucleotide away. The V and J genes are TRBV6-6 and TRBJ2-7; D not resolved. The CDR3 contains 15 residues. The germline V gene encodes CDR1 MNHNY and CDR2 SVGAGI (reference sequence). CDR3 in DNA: TGTGCCAGCCGTTACTCTATGAGTTCCCCGGGTGAGCAGTACTTC. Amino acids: CASRYSMSSPGEQYF.

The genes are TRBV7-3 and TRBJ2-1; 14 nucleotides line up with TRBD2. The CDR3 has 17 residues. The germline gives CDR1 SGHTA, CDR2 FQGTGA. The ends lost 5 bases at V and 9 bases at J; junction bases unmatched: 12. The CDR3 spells CASSPGTSGGLRSEQFF. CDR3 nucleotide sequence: TGTGCCAGCAGCCCAGGGACTAGCGGGGGCCTGCGGAGTGAGCAGTTCTTC.

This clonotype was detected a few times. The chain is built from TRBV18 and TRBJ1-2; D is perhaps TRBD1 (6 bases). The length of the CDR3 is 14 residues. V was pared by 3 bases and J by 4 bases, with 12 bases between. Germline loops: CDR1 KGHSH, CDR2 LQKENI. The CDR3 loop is CASSPRGGPYGYTF. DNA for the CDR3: TGTGCCAGCTCACCCCGAGGGGGGCCCTATGGCTACACCTTC.